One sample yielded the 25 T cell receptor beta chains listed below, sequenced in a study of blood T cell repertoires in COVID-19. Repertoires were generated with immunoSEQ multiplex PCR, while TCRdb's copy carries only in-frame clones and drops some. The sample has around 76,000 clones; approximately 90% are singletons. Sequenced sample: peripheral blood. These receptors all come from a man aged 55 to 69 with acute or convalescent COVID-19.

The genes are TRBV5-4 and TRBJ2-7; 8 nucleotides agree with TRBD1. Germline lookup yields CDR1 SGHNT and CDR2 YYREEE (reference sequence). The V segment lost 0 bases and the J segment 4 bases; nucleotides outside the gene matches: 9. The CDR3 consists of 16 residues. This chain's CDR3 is CASSLELVQGAYEQYF. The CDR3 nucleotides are TGTGCCAGCAGCTTGGAGTTGGTGCAGGGGGCATACGAGCAGTACTTC.

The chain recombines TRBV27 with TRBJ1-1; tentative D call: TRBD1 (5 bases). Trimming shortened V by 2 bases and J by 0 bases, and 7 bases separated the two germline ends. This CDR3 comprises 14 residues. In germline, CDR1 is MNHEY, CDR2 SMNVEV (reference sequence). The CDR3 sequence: CASSLRQMNTEAFF. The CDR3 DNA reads TGTGCCAGCAGTTTACGACAGATGAACACTGAAGCTTTCTTT.

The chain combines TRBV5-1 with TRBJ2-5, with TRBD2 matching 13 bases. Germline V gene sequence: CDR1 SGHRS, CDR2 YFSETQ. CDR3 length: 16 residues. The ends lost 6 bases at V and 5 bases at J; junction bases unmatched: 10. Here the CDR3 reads CASKRLAGGYYETQYF. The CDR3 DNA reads TGCGCCAGCAAAAGACTAGCGGGGGGCTACTATGAGACCCAGTACTTC.

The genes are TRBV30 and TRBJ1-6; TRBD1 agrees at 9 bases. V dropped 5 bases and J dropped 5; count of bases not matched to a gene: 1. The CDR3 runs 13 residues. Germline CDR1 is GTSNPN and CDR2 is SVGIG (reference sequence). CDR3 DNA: TGTGCCTGGGGGACAGGGAATAATTCACCCCTCCACTTT. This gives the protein CAWGTGNNSPLHF.

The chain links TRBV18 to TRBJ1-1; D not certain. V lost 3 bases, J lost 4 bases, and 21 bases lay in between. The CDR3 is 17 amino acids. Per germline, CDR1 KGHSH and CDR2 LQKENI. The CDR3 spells CASSPVLISRRGTEAFF. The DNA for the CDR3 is TGTGCCAGCTCACCGGTGTTAATCTCTCGTCGGGGCACTGAAGCTTTCTTT.

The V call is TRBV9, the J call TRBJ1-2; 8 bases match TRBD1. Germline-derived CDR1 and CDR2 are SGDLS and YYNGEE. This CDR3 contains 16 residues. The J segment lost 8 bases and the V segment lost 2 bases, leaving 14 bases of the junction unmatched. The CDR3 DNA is TGTGCCAGCAGCGTCTTACCGGACAGGGAGCCGCAAGGCTACACCTTC. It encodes CASSVLPDREPQGYTF.

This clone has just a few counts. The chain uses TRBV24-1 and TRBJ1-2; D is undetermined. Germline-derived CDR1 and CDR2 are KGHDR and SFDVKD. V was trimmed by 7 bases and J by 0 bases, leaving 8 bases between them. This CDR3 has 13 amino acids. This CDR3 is CATSKGANYGYTF. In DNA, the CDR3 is TGTGCCACCAGCAAAGGAGCTAACTATGGCTACACCTTC.

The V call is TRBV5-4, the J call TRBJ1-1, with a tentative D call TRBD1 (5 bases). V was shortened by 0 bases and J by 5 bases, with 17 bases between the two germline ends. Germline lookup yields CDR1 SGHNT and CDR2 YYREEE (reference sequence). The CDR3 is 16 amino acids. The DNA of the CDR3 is TGTGCCAGCAGCTTGGAAGACATTTCCCAGGGAACTGAAGCTTTCTTT. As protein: CASSLEDISQGTEAFF.

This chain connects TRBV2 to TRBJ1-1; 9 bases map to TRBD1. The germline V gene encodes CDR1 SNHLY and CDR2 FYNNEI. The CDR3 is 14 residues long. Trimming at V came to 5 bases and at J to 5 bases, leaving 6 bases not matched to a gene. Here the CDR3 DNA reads TGTGCCAGCAGTACAGGGGGCGGAGGTACTGAAGCTTTCTTT. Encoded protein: CASSTGGGGTEAFF.

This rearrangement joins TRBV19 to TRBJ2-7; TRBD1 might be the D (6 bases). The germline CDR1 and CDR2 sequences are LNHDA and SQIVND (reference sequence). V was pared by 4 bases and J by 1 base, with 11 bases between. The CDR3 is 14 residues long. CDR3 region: CASSRTVESYEQYF. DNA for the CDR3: TGTGCCAGTAGTAGGACAGTGGAATCCTACGAGCAGTACTTC. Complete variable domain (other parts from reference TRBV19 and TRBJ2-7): DGGITQSPKYLFRKEGQNVTLSCEQNLNHDAMYWYRQDPGQGLRLIYYSQIVNDFQKGDIAEGYSVSREKKESFPLTVTSAQKNPTAFYLCASSRTVESYEQYFGPGTRLTVT.

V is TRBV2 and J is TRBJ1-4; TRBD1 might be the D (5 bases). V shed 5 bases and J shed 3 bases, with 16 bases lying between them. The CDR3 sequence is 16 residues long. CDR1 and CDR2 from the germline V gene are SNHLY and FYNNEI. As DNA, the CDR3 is TGTGCCAGCAGTCCAACTCAGGGTCAGGCTAATGAAAAACTGTTTTTT. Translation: CASSPTQGQANEKLFF.

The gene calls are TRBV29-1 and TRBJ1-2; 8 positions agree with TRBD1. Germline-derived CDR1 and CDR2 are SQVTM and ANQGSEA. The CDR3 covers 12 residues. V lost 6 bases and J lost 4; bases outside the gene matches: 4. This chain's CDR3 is CSVADRGYGYTF. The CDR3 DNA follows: TGCAGCGTAGCTGACAGGGGCTATGGCTACACCTTC. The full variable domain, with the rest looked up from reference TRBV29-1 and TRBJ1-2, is SAVISQKPSRDICQRGTSLTIQCQVDSQVTMMFWYRQQPGQSLTLIATANQGSEATYESGFVIDKFPISRPNLTFSTLTVSNMSPEDSSIYLCSVADRGYGYTFGSGTRLTVV.

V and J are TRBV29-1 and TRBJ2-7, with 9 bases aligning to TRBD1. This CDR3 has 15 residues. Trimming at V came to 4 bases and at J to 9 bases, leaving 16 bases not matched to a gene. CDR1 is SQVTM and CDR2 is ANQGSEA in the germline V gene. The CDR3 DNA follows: TGCAGCGTTGTGATCACCGGGACAGGGTTGTTAGCGCAGTACTTC. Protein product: CSVVITGTGLLAQYF.

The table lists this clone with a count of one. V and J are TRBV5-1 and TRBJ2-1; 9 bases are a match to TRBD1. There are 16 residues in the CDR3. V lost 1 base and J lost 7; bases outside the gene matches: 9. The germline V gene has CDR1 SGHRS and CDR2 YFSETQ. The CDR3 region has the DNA TGCGCCAGCAGCTTGTCCCAGGGACAGGGAAGAAATGAGCAGTTCTTC. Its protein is CASSLSQGQGRNEQFF.

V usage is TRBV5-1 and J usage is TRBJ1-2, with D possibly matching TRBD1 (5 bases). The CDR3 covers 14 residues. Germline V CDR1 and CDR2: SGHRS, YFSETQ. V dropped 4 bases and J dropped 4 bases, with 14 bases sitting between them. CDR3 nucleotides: TGCGCCAGCAGCGAGTTGACAGATCCCTATGGCTACACCTTC. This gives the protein CASSELTDPYGYTF.

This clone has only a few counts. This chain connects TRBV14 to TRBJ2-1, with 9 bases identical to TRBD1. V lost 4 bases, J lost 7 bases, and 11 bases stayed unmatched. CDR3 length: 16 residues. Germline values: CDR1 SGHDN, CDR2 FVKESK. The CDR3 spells CASSPFVGTGRNEQFF. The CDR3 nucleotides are TGTGCCAGCAGCCCTTTTGTCGGGACAGGGCGGAATGAGCAGTTCTTC.

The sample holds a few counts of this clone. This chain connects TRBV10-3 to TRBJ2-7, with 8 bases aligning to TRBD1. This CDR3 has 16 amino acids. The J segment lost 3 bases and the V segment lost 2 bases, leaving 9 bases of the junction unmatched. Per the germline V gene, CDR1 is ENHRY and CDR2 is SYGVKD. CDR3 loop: CAISEGRVGTGYEQYF. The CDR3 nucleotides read TGTGCCATCAGTGAGGGGCGGGTTGGGACAGGCTACGAGCAGTACTTC.

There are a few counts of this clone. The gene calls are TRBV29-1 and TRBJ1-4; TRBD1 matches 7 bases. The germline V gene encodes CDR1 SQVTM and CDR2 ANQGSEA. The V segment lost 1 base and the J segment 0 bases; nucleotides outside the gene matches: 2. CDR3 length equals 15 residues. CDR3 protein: CSVEVTGATNEKLFF. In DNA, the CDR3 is TGCAGCGTTGAAGTAACAGGGGCAACTAATGAAAAACTGTTTTTT.

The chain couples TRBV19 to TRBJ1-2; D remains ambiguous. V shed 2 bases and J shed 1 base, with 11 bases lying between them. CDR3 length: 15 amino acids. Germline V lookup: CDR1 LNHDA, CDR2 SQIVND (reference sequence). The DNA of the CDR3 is TGTGCCAGTAGTATACCCCCGCTGCGTAACTATGGCTACACCTTC. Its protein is CASSIPPLRNYGYTF.

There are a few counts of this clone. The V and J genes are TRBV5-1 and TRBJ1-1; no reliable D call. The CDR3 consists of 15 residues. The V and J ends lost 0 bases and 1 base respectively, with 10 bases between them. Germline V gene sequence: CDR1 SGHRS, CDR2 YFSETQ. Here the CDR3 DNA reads TGCGCCAGCAGCTTGGGAGGGAGGGCGAACACTGAAGCTTTCTTT. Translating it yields CASSLGGRANTEAFF.

Here the CDR3 reads CASSRTGIWNEQFF. As DNA, the CDR3 is TGTGCCAGCAGTCGGACAGGGATCTGGAATGAGCAGTTCTTC. This sequence joins TRBV27 and TRBJ2-1, with 8 bases that match TRBD1. The germline CDR1 and CDR2 sequences are MNHEY and SMNVEV (reference sequence). J was trimmed by 7 bases and V by 5 bases; bases with no gene match: 7. The CDR3 is 14 amino acids.

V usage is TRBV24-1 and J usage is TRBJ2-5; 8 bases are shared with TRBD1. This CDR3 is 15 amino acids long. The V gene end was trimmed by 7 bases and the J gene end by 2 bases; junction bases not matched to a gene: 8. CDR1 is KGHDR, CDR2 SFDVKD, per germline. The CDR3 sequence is CATSDTGTGQETQYF. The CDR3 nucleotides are TGTGCCACCAGCGATACGGGGACAGGACAAGAGACCCAGTACTTC.

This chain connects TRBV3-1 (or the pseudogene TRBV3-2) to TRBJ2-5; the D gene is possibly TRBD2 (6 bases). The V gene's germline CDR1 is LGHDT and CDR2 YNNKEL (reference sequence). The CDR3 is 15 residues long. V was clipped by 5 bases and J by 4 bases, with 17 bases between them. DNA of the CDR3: TGTGCCAGCAGCTGGGCGTCAGTCGGGGGAGAGACCCAGTACTTC. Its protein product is CASSWASVGGETQYF.

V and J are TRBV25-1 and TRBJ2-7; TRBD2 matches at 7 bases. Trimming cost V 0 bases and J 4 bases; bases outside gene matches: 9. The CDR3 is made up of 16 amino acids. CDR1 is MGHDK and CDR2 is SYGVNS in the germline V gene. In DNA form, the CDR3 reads TGTGCCAGCAGTGAATATGGGGCGAGGGGAGGGTACGAGCAGTACTTC. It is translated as CASSEYGARGGYEQYF.

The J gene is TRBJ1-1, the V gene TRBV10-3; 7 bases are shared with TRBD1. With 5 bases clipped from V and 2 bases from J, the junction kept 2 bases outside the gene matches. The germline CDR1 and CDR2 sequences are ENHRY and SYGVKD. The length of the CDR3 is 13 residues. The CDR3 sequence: CAISRTGNTEAFF. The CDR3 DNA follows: TGTGCCATCAGTCGGACAGGCAACACTGAAGCTTTCTTT.